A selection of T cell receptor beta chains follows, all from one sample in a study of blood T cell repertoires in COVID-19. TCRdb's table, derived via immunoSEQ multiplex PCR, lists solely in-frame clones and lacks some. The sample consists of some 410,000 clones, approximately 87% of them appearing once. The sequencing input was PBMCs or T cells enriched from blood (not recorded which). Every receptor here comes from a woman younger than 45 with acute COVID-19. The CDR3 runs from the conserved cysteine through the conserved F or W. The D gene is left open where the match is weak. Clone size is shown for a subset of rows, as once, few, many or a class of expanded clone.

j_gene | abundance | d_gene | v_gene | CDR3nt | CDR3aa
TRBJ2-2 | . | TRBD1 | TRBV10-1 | TGCGCCAGCAGTACCTCGAACAGGGGCACCGGGGAGCTGTTTTTT | CASSTSNRGTGELFF
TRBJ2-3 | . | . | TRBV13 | TGTGCCAGCAGCTTATACTACCGGAGCACAGATACGCAGTATTTT | CASSLYYRSTDTQYF
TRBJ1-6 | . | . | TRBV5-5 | TGTGCCAGCAGCTTGGCAGGGTTAGGTTCACCCCTCCACTTT | CASSLAGLGSPLHF
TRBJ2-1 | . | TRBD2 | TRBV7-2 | TGTGCCAGCAGCTTAGATCGGCTAGCGGGGGGGAGTGAGCAGTTCTTC | CASSLDRLAGGSEQFF
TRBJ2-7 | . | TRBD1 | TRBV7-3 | TGTGCCAGCAGCTTAACCGGGACAGGGAGCTACGAGCAGTACTTC | CASSLTGTGSYEQYF
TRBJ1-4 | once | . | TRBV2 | TGTGCCAGCAGAAGCCAACAGGGAAGGGTGCGTGAAAAACTGTTTTTT | CASRSQQGRVREKLFF
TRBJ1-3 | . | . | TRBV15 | TGTGCCACCAGCAGAGACAGACTACTCCAAGGAAACACCATATATTTT | CATSRDRLLQGNTIYF
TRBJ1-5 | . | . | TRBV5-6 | TGTGCCAGCAGCTTGGCCAACGGTGGGCCCCAGCATTTT | CASSLANGGPQHF
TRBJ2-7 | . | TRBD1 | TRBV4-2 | TGTGCCAGCAGCCAAGGGGACAGGTTTAGAAGCTCCTACGAGCAGTACTTC | CASSQGDRFRSSYEQYF
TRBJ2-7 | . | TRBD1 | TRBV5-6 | TGTGCCAGCAACGGTGGGACAGGGGACGAGCAGTACTTC | CASNGGTGDEQYF
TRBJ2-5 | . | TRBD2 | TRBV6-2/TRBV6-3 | TGTGCCAGCAGTTATAACCCCAGGACTAGCCTCGAGACCCAGTACTTC | CASSYNPRTSLETQYF
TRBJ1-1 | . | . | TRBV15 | TGTGCCACCAGCAGAGATCGAGGCGAGGTAGCTTTCTTT | CATSRDRGEVAFF
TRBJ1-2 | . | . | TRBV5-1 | TGCGCCAGCAGCTTGGTGGAGGGAAACTATGGCTACACCTTC | CASSLVEGNYGYTF
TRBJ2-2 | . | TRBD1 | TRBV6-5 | TGTGCCAGCAAAAAGGGACAGGGTGATTCCGGGGAGCTGTTTTTT | CASKKGQGDSGELFF
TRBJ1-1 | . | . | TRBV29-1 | TGCAGCGTTAGGAGGGGGAACACTGAAGCTTTCTTT | CSVRRGNTEAFF
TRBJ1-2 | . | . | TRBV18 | TGTGCCAGCTCCGGACGGGAAAGGGACTATGGCTACACCTTC | CASSGRERDYGYTF
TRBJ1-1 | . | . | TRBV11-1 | TGTGCCAGCAGCTTAATCAGCACGGGGAACACTGAAGCTTTCTTT | CASSLISTGNTEAFF
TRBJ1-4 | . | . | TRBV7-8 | TGTGCCAGCAGCTTAGTAGGGGGGGCGAGAGGTGAAAAACTGTTTTTT | CASSLVGGARGEKLFF
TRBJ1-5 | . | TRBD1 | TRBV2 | TGTGCCAGCAGTGAGGCAGGGGGCTTCAATCAGCCCCAGCATTTT | CASSEAGGFNQPQHF
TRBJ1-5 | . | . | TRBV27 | TGTGCCAGCAGGGTGGTCCTACTGCCCCAGCATTTT | CASRVVLLPQHF
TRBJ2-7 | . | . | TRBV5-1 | TGCGCCAGCAGCCCGTCGACAGCCTACGAGCAGTACTTC | CASSPSTAYEQYF
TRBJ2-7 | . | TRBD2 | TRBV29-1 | TGCAGCGTTCGTAGCGGGCCAGGGTCCTACGAGCAGTACTTC | CSVRSGPGSYEQYF
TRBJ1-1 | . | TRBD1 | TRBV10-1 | TGCGCCAGCAGTGACTCGGGACAGGGTCCCACTGAAGCTTTCTTT | CASSDSGQGPTEAFF
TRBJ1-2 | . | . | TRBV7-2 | TGTGCCAGCAGCTTTATACGGGGGGCGCATGGCTACACCTTC | CASSFIRGAHGYTF
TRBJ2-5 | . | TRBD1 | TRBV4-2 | TGTGCCAGCAGCCAGGCCAACAGGGGGCGGGAGACCCAGTACTTC | CASSQANRGRETQYF
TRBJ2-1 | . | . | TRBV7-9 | TGTGCCAGCAGCTACGACCGCTCGCGGGCCGGAAATGAGCAGTTCTTC | CASSYDRSRAGNEQFF
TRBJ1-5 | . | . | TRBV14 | TGTGCCAGCAGCCAAGGCGGTCCCTATAGCAATCAGCCCCAGCATTTT | CASSQGGPYSNQPQHF
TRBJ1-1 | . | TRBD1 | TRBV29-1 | TGCAGCGTTGAAGATCCGGGACAGGGGGTGGCTGAAGCTTTCTTT | CSVEDPGQGVAEAFF
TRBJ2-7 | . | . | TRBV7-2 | TGTGCCAGCAGCTTAAGGTCAGGGGTGTACGAGCAGTACTTC | CASSLRSGVYEQYF
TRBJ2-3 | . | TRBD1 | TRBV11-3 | TGTGCCAGCAGCTTACAGGGGGCGGCTGGAGATACGCAGTATTTT | CASSLQGAAGDTQYF
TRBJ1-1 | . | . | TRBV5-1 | TGCGCCAGCAGCCCTACCAGCGGGGGTGACGCTTTCTTT | CASSPTSGGDAFF
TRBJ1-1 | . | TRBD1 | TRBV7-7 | TGTGCCAGCAGCGACAGGGCCATGAACACTGAAGCTTTCTTT | CASSDRAMNTEAFF
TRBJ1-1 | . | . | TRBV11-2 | TGTGCCAGCAGCTTAGGGCTTACCAACAGGAACACTGAAGCTTTCTTT | CASSLGLTNRNTEAFF
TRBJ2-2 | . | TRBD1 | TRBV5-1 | TGCGCCAGCAGCTCCGGACAGGGGGCGCTTGGCACCGGGGAGCTGTTTTTT | CASSSGQGALGTGELFF
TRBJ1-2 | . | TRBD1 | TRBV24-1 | TGTGCCACCAGTGACGCAAACAGGGGCTATGGCTACACCTTC | CATSDANRGYGYTF
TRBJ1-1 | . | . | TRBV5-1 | TGCGCCAGCAGCGCCGGACAGAACTACGCTGAAGCTTTCTTT | CASSAGQNYAEAFF
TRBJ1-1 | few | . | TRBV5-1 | TGCGCCAGCAGCTCTAGACCCGACGGAAACACTGAAGCTTTCTTT | CASSSRPDGNTEAFF